This TCR beta chain originates from a study of T cell repertoires in cytomegalovirus infection. The CDR3 loop spans 13 amino acids. Trimming took 0 bases from V and 11 from J, leaving 13 bases between them. Per germline, CDR1 SGHDN and CDR2 FVKESK. One entry per CDR3 protein, called by TCRdb with MiXCR from the reads. The sample records approximately 1,000,000 distinct CDR3 sequences, around 32% being singletons. As to this clonotype: Its specificity is unknown.

This chain joins TRBV14 and TRBJ1-1; no clear D. This TCR was recovered from a human donor in good health (CMV status not recorded). Some clones in this sample may be carry-over from other donors' samples. This specimen was cultured CD8+ T cells from PBMCs, taken from culture after CMV antigen stimulation. The CDR3 loop is CASSQESGVGAFF. Written as DNA, the CDR3 is TGTGCCAGCAGCCAAGAGTCGGGAGTTGGGGCTTTCTTT.